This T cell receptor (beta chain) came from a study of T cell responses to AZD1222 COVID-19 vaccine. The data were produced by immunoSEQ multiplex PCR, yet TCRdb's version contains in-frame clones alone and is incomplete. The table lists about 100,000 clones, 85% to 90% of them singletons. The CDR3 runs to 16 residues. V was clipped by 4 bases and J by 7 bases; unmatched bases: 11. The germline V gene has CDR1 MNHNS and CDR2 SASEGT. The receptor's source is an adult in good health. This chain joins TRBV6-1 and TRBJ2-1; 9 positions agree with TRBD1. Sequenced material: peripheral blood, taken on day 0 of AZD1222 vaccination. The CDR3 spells CASSGIRDRVTNEQFF. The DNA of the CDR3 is TGTGCCAGCAGTGGAATTCGGGACAGGGTTACGAATGAGCAGTTCTTC.